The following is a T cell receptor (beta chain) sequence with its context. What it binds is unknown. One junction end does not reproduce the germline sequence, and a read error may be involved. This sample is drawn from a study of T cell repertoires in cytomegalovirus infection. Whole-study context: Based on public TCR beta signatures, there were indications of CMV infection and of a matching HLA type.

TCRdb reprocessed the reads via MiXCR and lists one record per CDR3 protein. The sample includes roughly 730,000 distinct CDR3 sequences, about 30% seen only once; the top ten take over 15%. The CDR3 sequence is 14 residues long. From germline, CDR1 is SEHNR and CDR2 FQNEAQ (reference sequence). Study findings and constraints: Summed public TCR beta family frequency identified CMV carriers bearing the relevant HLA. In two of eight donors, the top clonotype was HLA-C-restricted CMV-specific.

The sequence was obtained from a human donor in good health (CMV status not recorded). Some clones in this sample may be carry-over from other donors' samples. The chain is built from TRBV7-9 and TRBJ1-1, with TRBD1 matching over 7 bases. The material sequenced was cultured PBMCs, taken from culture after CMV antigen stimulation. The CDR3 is CASSSNRGIGTTEF. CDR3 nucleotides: TGTGCCAGCAGCTCGAACAGGGGAATCGGGACGACGGAATTT.